This TCR beta chain was captured in a study of blood T cell repertoires in COVID-19. The germline V gene encodes CDR1 KGHSH and CDR2 LQKENI. The CDR3 spans 15 residues. V shed 6 bases, J shed 7 bases, and the junction held 14 bases outside the gene matches. This table comes from immunoSEQ multiplex PCR, and its TCRdb copy is limited to in-frame clones, with some not included. The sample contains some 80,000 clones, 90% of which appear only once. The chain links TRBV18 to TRBJ1-2, with 7 bases identical to TRBD1. The sequenced material came from peripheral blood. The TCR sequence derives from a woman of 80 years or more with acute or convalescent COVID-19. DNA of the CDR3: TGTGCCAGCTCCTATAGCCAGGGGGACGTTGGTGGCTACACCTTC. Translated, it gives CASSYSQGDVGGYTF.